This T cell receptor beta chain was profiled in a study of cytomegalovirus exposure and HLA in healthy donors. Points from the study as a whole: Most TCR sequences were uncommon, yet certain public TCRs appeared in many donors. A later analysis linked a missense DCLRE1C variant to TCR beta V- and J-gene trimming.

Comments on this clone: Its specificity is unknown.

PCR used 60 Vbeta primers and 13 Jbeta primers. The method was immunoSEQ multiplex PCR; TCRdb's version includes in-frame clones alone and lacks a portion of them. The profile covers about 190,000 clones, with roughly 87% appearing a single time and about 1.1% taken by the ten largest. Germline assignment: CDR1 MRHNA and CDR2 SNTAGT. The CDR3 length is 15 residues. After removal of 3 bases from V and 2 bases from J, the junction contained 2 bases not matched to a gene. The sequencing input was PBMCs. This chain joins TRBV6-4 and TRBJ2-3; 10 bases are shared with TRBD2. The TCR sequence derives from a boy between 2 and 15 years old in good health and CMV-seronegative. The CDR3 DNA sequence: TGTGCCAGCAGTGAAGCGGGGGGGAACACAGATACGCAGTATTTT. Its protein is CASSEAGGNTDTQYF.